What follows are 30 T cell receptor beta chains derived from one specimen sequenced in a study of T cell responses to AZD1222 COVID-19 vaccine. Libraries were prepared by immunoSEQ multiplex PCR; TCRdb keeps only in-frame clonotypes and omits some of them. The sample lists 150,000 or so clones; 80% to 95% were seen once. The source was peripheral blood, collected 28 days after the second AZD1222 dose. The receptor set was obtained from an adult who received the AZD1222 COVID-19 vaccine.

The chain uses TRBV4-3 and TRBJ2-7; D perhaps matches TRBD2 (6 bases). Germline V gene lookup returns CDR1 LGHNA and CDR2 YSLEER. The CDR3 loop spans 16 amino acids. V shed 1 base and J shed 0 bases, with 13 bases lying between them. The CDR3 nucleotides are TGCGCCAGCAGCCAAGCGCTAGCGCTTAGCTCCTACGAGCAGTACTTC. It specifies CASSQALALSSYEQYF.

The CDR3 here is CASNKDGDRSRSRSPLHF. The CDR3 DNA reads TGCGCCAGCAATAAGGATGGGGACAGGTCGAGAAGTCGTTCACCCCTCCACTTT. The V gene is TRBV10-2, the J gene TRBJ1-6; 8 nucleotides agree with TRBD1. V was clipped by 7 bases and J by 9 bases; unmatched bases: 20. Looked up from germline, CDR1 is WSHSY and CDR2 is SAAADI. The CDR3 runs to 18 residues.

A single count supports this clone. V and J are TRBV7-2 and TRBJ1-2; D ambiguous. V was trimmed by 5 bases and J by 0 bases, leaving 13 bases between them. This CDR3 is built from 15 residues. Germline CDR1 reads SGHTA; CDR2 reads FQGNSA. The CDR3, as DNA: TGTGCCAGCAGCCCCCGGGTGGTGTCTAACTATGGCTACACCTTC. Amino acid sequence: CASSPRVVSNYGYTF.

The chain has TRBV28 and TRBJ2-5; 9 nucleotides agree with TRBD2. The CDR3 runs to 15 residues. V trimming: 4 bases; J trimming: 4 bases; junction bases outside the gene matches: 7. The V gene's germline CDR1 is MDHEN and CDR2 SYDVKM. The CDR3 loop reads CASSSLEAGGETQYF. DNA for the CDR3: TGTGCCAGCAGTTCATTGGAAGCGGGAGGAGAGACCCAGTACTTC.

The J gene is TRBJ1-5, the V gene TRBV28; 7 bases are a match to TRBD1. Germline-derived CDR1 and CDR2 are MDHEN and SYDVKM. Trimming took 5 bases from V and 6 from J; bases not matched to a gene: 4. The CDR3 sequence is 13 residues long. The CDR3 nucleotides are TGTGCCAGCAGTCAGGCAGGGGGTCAGCCCCAGCATTTT. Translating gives CASSQAGGQPQHF.

CDR3 in amino acids: CASRSGNTEAFF. The DNA for the CDR3 is TGTGCCAGTAGATCAGGGAACACTGAAGCTTTCTTT. The chain uses TRBV19 and TRBJ1-1; D uncertain. The CDR3 is 12 amino acids. From germline, CDR1 is LNHDA and CDR2 SQIVND (reference sequence). Trimming left V 6 bases short and J 1 base short, with 6 bases between.

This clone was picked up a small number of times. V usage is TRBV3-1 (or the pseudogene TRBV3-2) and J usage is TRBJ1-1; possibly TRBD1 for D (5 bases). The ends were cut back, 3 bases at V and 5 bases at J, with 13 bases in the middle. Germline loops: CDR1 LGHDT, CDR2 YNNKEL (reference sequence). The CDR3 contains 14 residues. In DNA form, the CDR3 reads TGTGCCAGCAGCCACCTTAGGACAATAACTGAAGCTTTCTTT. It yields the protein CASSHLRTITEAFF.

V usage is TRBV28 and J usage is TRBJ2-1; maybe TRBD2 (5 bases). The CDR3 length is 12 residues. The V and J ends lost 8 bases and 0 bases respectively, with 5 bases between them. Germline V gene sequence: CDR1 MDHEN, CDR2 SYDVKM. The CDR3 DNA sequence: TGTGCCAGCCGGGGCTCCTACAATGAGCAGTTCTTC. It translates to CASRGSYNEQFF.

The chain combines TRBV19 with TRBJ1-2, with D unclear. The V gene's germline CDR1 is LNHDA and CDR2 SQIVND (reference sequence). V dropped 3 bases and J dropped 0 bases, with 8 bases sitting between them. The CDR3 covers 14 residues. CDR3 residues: CASSILGSNYGYTF. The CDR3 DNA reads TGTGCCAGTAGTATCCTGGGATCTAACTATGGCTACACCTTC. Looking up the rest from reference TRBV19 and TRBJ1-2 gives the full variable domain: DGGITQSPKYLFRKEGQNVTLSCEQNLNHDAMYWYRQDPGQGLRLIYYSQIVNDFQKGDIAEGYSVSREKKESFPLTVTSAQKNPTAFYLCASSILGSNYGYTFGSGTRLTVV.

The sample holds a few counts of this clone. The chain's CDR3 is CASSTPEQGRYGYTF. Written as DNA, the CDR3 is TGTGCCAGCAGTACCCCGGAACAGGGACGGTATGGCTACACCTTC. The chain uses TRBV28 and TRBJ1-2, with a weak D call TRBD1 (6 bases). This CDR3 has 15 residues. Germline V CDR1 and CDR2: MDHEN, SYDVKM. V dropped 5 bases and J dropped 5 bases, with 18 bases sitting between them.

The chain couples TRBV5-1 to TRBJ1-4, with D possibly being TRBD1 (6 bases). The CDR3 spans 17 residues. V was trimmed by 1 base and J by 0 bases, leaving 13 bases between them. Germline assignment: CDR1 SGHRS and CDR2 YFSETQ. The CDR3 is CASSLLGAPATNEKLFF. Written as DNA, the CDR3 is TGCGCCAGCAGCTTGTTGGGGGCGCCCGCAACTAATGAAAAACTGTTTTTT.

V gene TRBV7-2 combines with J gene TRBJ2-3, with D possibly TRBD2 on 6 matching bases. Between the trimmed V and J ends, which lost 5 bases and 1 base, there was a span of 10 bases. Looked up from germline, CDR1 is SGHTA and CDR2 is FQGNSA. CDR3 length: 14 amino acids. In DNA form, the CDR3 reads TGTGCCAGCAGCCGGGAGTCTCGCACAGATACGCAGTATTTT. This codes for CASSRESRTDTQYF.

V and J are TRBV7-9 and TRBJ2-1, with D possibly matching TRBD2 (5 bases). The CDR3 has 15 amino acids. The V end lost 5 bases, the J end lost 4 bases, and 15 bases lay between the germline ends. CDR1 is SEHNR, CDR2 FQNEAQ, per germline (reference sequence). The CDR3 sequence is CASSHPVAGYNEQFF. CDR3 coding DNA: TGTGCCAGCAGCCATCCAGTGGCGGGTTACAATGAGCAGTTCTTC.

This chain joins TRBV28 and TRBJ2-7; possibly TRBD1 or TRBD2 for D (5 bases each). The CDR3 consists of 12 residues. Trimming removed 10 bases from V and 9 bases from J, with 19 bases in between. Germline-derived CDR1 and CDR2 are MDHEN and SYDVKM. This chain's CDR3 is CATGASSVGQYF. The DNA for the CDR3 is TGTGCCACCGGGGCCTCAAGTGTCGGGCAGTACTTC.

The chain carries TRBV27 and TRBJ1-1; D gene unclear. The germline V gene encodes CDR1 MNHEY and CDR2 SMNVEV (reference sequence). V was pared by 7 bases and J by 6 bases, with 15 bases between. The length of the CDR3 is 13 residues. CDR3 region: CASTLRGSAEAFF. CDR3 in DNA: TGTGCCAGCACTCTAAGAGGAAGTGCTGAAGCTTTCTTT.

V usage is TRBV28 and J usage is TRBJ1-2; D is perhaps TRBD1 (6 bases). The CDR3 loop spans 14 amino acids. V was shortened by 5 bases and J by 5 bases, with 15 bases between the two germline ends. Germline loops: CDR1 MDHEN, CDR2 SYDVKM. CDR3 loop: CASSPGGQAYGYTF. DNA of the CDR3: TGTGCCAGCAGTCCCGGGGGCCAGGCGTATGGCTACACCTTC.

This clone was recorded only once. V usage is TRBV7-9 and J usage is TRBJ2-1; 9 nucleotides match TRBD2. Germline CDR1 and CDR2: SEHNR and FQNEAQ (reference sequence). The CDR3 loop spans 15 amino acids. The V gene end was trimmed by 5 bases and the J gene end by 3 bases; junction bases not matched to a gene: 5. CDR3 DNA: TGTGCCAGCAGCCCACGGCGGGAGGGCTACAATGAGCAGTTCTTC. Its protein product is CASSPRREGYNEQFF.

The CDR3 spells CASRSGGAGHEKLFF. The DNA for the CDR3 is TGTGCCAGCAGATCAGGGGGCGCAGGCCATGAAAAACTGTTTTTT. The chain is built from TRBV5-4 and TRBJ1-4, with TRBD1 identical over 8 bases. Germline CDR1 reads SGHNT; CDR2 reads YYREEE (reference sequence). Trimming removed 5 bases from V and 6 bases from J; junction bases left unmatched: 9. The CDR3 is 15 amino acids.

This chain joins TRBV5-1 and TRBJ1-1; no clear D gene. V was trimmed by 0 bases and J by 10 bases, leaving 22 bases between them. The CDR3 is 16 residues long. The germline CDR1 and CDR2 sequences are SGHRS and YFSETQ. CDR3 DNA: TGCGCCAGCAGCTTGGAATGGCTTCGGGTAGGGTCGGGAGCTTTCTTT. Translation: CASSLEWLRVGSGAFF. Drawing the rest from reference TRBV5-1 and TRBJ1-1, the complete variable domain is KAGVTQTPRYLIKTRGQQVTLSCSPISGHRSVSWYQQTPGQGLQFLFEYFSETQRNKGNFPGRFSGRQFSNSRSEMNVSTLELGDSALYLCASSLEWLRVGSGAFFGQGTRLTVV.

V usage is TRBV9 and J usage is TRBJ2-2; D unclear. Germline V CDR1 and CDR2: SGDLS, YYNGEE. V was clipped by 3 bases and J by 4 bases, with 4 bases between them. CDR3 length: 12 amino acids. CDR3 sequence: CASSGVTGELFF. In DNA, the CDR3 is TGTGCCAGCAGCGGAGTCACCGGGGAGCTGTTTTTT.

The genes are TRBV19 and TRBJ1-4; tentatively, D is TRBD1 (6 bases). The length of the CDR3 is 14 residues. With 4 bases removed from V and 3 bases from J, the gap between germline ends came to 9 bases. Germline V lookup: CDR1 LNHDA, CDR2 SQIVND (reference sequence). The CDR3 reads CASSNRASNEKLFF. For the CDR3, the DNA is TGTGCCAGTAGTAACAGGGCGTCTAATGAAAAACTGTTTTTT.

This CDR3 is CASSLATGLGYGYTF. The CDR3 coding sequence is TGTGCCAGCAGTTTAGCTACAGGGTTAGGCTATGGCTACACCTTC. The rearrangement uses TRBV28 and TRBJ1-2; D is possibly TRBD1 (6 bases). Per germline, CDR1 MDHEN and CDR2 SYDVKM. The CDR3 runs 15 residues. Trimming cost V 2 bases and J 4 bases, with 14 bases left between them.

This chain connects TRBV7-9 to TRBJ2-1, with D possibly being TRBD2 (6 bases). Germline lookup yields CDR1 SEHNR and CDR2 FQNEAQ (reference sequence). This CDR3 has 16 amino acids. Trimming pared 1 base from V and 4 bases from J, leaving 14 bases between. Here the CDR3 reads CASSLGPGVVYNEQFF. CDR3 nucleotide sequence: TGTGCCAGCAGCTTAGGCCCGGGAGTAGTATACAATGAGCAGTTCTTC.

Written as DNA, the CDR3 is TGTGCCAGCAGCTTAAACCGGGGGACTCCTGGAAACACCATATATTTT. This codes for CASSLNRGTPGNTIYF. J is TRBJ1-3 and V is TRBV7-9; the D gene is possibly TRBD1 (5 bases). Germline loops: CDR1 SEHNR, CDR2 FQNEAQ (reference sequence). The CDR3 extends over 16 amino acids. Trimming stripped 2 bases from V and 2 bases from J, with 13 bases between. Filled out from reference TRBV7-9 and TRBJ1-3, the complete variable domain reads DTGVSQNPRHKITKRGQNVTFRCDPISEHNRLYWYRQTLGQGPEFLTYFQNEAQLEKSRLLSDRFSAERPKGSFSTLEIQRTEQGDSAMYLCASSLNRGTPGNTIYFGEGSWLTVV.

CDR3 nucleotide sequence: TGTGCCAGCAGCGAAAGTAAGATAGCGGGAGGGCCGGAGCTGTTTTTT. Translation: CASSESKIAGGPELFF. The rearrangement links TRBV9 to TRBJ2-2; 11 bases map to TRBD2. The CDR3 is 16 amino acids. Germline V gene sequence: CDR1 SGDLS, CDR2 YYNGEE. V lost 3 bases, J lost 10 bases, and 11 bases stayed unmatched.

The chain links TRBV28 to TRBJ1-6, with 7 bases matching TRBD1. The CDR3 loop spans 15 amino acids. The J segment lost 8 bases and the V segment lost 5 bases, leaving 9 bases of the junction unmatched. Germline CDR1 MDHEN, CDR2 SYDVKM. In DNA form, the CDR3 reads TGTGCCAGCAGTCCCCCCCGCAGGGGGGATTCACCCCTCCACTTT. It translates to CASSPPRRGDSPLHF.

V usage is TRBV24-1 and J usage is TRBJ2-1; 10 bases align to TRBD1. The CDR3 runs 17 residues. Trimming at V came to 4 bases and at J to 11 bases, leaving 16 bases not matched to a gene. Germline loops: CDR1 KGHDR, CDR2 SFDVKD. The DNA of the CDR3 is TGTGCCACCAGTGACCACGGGACAGGGGCTATAGCTTCGAAGCAGTTCTTC. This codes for CATSDHGTGAIASKQFF.

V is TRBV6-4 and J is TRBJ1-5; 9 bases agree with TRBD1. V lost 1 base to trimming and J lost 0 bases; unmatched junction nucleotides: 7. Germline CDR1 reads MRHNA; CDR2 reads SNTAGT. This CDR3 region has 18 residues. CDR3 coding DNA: TGTGCCAGCAGTGACTGGACAGGGGACCTTTATAGCAATCAGCCCCAGCATTTT. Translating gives CASSDWTGDLYSNQPQHF.

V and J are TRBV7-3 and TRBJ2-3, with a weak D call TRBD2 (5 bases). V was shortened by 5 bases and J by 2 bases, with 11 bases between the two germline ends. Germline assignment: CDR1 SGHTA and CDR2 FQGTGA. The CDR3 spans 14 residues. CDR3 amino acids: CASSELEYTDTQYF. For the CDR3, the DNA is TGTGCCAGCAGCGAACTAGAATACACAGATACGCAGTATTTT.

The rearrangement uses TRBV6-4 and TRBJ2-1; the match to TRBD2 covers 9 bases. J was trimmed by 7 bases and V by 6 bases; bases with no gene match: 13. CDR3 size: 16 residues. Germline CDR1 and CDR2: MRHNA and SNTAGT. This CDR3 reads CASRRIAGVGGNEQFF. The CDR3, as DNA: TGTGCCAGCAGAAGGATAGCGGGAGTGGGAGGTAATGAGCAGTTCTTC.